Sequencing of this T cell receptor (beta chain) was carried out in a study of shared clonotypes between healthy human individuals. About the research overall: A donor's plate count was three for CD4 naive and three for CD4 memory; CD8 naive had two and CD8 memory one. Study results and caveats: The sole specimen, blood, was sampled, and tissue repertoires likely differ.

As processed by the authors: As immunoSEQ supplied junction-only sequences (without quality scores), filtering differed. Here immunoSEQ multiplex PCR was the method, and the copy in TCRdb shows in-frame clones only, minus some. V and J calls and clone size are given by that table; D and trimming were obtained from the DNA. This table has a few million clones, approximately 90% appearing once. With regard to this clone: The antigen is undetermined.

Germline CDR1 reads LNHDA; CDR2 reads SQIVND (reference sequence). The CDR3 is 14 residues long. The V end lost 7 bases, the J end lost 6 bases, and 15 bases lay between the germline ends. The TCR originated in a man aged 18 to 29 in good health. Sequenced input: naive CD4+ T cells sorted from blood. Subset: CD45RA+ positively selected. V gene TRBV19 combines with J gene TRBJ1-4, with a tentative D call TRBD1 (5 bases). CDR3 in DNA: TGTGCCAGTAAGCGGGGGATGGGTGATGAAAAACTGTTTTTT. Protein: CASKRGMGDEKLFF.